This TCR beta chain comes out of a study of blood T cell repertoires in COVID-19. Overall study: In each case, the material was cDNA or gDNA derived from T cells, B-cell-depleted T cells, or PBMCs.

Repertoires were generated with immunoSEQ multiplex PCR, while TCRdb's copy carries only in-frame clones and drops some. The repertoire has more than 15,000 clones, approximately 80% of them found once; the top ten carry about a fifth. The V segment lost 1 base and the J segment 5 bases; nucleotides outside the gene matches: 2. Germline CDR1 SGHRS, CDR2 YFSETQ. This CDR3 is 14 amino acids long. The specimen was peripheral blood. The sequence was collected from an elderly man with active COVID-19. V usage is TRBV5-1 and J usage is TRBJ2-1, with 8 bases matching TRBD2. This CDR3 reads CASSLKRENNEQFF. DNA of the CDR3: TGCGCCAGCAGCTTGAAGCGGGAGAACAATGAGCAGTTCTTC.